This TCR beta chain was profiled in a study of regulatory T cells in long-lasting Graves disease. The length of the CDR3 is 14 residues. Germline V CDR1 and CDR2: LNHDA, SQIVND (reference sequence). HTBI primers from iRepertoire and Arm-PCR of CDR3 regions yielded the TCR beta libraries. TCRdb re-analysed the multiplex PCR reads in MiXCR, keeping a single row per CDR3 protein. The data contain over 450,000 distinct CDR3 sequences, roughly 21% of them singletons. A word on this clonotype: At one boundary the junction diverges from the germline segment, which might be a read error.

Regarding time point: persistent/refractory GD, antithyroid drugs over 5 years with positive TRAb. The TCR library was made from RNA extracted from PBMCs. This clonotype was sampled from a female donor with Graves disease. This sample comprised peripheral blood mononuclear cells (PBMCs), obtained when the disease was refractory, from a patient treated with antithyroid drugs. The chain couples TRBV19 to TRBJ2-5, with 7 bases matching TRBD1. The CDR3 is CATQSWDSQETRYF. The DNA for the CDR3 is TGTGCCACCCAGAGTTGGGACAGCCAAGAGACCCGGTACTTC.